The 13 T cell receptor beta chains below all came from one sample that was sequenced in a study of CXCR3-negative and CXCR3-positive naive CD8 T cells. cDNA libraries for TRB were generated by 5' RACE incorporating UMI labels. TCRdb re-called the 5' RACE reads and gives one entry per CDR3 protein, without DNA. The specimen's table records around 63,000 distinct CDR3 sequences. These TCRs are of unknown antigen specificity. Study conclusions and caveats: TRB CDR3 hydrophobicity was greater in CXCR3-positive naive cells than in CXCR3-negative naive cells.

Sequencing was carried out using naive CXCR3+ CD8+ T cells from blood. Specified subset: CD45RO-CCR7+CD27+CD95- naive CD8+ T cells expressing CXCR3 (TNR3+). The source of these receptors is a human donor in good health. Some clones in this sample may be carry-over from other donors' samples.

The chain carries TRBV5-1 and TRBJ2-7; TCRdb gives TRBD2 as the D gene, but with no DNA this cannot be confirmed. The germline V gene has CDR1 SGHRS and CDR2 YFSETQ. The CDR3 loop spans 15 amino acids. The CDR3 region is CASSLSGAGAYEQYF.

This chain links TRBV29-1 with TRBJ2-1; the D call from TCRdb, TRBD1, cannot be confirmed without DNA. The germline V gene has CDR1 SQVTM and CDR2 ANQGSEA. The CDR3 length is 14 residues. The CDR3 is CSTRGGTGNNEQFF.

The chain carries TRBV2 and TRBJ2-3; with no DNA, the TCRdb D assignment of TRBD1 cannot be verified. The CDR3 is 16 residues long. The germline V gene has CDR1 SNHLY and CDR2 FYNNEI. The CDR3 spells CASSEFGGGRTDTQYF. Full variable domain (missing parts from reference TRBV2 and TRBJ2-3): EPEVTQTPSHQVTQMGQEVILRCVPISNHLYFYWYRQILGQKVEFLVSFYNNEISEKSEIFDDQFSVERPDGSNFTLKIRSTKLEDSAMYFCASSEFGGGRTDTQYFGPGTRLTVL.

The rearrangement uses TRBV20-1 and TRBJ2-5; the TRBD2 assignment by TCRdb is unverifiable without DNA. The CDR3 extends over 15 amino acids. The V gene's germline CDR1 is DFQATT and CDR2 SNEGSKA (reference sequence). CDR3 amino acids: CSASRELADQETQYF.

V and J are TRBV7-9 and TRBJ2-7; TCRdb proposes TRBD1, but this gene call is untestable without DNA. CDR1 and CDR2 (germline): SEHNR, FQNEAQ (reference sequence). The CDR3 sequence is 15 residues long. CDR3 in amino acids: CASSAHGQGSLEQYF.

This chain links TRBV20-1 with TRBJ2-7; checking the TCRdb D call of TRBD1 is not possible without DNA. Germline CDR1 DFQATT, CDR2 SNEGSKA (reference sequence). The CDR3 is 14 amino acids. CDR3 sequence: CSAREGTGTYEQYF.

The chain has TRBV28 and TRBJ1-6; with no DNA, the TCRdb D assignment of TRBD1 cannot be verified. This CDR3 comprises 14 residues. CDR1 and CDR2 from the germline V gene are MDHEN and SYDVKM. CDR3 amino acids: CASRPPTGGSPLHF.

The CDR3 spells CAISDGTGGENTEAFF. The chain couples TRBV10-3 to TRBJ1-1; TCRdb reports TRBD1, a call that lacks DNA to check it against. The germline V gene has CDR1 ENHRY and CDR2 SYGVKD. The CDR3 is 16 residues long.

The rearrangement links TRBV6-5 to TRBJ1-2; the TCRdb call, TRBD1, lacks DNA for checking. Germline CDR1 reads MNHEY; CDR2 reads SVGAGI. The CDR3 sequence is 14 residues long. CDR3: CASSANRGAYGYTF.

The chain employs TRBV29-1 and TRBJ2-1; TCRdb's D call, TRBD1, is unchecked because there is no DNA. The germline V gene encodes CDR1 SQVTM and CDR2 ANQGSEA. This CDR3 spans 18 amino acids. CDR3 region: CSVDGGFEGEANWNEQFF.

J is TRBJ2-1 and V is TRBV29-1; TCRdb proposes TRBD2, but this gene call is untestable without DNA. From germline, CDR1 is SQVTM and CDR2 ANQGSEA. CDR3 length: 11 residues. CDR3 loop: CSSSWGNEQFF.

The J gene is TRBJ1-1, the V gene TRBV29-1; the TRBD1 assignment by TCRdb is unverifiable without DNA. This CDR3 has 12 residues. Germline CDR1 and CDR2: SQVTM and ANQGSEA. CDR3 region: CSVEQGVTEAFF.

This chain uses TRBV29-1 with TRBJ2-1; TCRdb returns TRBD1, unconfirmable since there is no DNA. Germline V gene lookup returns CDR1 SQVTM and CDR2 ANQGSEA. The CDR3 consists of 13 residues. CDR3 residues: CSAFGTGGNEQFF.